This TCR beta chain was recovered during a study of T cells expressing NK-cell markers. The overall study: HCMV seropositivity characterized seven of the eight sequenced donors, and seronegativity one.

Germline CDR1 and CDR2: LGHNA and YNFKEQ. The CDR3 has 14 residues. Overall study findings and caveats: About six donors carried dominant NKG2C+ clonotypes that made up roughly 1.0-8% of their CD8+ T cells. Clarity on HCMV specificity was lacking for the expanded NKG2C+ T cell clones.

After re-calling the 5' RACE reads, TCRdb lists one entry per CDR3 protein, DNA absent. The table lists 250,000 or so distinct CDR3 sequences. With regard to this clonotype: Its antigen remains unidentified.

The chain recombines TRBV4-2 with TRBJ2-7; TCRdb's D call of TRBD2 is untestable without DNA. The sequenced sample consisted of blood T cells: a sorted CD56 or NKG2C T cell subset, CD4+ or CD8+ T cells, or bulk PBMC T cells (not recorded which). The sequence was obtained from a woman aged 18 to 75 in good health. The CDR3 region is CASGVRLLAGEQYF.